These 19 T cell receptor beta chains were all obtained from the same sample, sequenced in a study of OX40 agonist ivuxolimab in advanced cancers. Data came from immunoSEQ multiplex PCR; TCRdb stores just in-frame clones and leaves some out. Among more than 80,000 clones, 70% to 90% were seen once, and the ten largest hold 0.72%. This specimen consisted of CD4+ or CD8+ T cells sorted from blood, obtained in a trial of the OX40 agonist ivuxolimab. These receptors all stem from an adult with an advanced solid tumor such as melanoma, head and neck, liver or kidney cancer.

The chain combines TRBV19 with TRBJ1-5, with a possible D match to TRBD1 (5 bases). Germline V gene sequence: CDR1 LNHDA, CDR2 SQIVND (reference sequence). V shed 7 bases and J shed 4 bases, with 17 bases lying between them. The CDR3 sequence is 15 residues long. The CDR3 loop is CASNTPGLPNQPQHF. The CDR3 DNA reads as TGTGCCAGTAACACACCGGGACTCCCTAATCAGCCCCAGCATTTT.

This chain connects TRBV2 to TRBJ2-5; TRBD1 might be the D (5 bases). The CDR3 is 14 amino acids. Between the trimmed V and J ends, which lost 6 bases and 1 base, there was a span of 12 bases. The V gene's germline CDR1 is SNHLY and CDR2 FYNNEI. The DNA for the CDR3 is TGTGCCAGCAGACCCCGACAGATCCAAGAGACCCAGTACTTC. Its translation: CASRPRQIQETQYF.

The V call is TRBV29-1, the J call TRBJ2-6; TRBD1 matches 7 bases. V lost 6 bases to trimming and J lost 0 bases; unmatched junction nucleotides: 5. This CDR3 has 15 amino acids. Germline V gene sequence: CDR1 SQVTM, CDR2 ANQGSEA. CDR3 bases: TGCAGCGTACAGGGGACCACCTCTGGGGCCAACGTCCTGACTTTC. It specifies CSVQGTTSGANVLTF.

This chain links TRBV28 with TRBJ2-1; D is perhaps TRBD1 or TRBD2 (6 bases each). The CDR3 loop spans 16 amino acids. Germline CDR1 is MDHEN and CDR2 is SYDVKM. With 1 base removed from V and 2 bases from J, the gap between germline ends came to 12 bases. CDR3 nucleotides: TGTGCCAGCAGTTTATTAGGTGGGGGGCCCTACAATGAGCAGTTCTTC. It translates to CASSLLGGGPYNEQFF. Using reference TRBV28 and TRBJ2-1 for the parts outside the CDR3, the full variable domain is DVKVTQSSRYLVKRTGEKVFLECVQDMDHENMFWYRQDPGLGLRLIYFSYDVKMKEKGDIPEGYSVSREKKERFSLILESASTNQTSMYLCASSLLGGGPYNEQFFGPGTRLTVL.

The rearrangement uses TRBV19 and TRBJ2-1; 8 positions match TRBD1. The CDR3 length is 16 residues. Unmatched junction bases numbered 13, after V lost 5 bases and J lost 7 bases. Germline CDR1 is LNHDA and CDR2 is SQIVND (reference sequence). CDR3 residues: CASSLWTGRIPNEQFF. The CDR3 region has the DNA TGTGCCAGTAGTCTCTGGACAGGGCGGATTCCTAATGAGCAGTTCTTC.

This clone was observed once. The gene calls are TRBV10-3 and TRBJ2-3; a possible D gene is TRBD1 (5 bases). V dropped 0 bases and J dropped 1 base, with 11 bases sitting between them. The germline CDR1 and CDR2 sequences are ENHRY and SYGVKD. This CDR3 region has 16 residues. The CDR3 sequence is CAISESSVGGTDTQYF. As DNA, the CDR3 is TGTGCCATCAGTGAGTCAAGCGTAGGGGGCACAGATACGCAGTATTTT.

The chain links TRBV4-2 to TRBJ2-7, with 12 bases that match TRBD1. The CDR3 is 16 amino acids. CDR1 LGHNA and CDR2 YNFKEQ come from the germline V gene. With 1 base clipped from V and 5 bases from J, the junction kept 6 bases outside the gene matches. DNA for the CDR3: TGTGCCAGCAGCCAAGTGGGGACAGGGGGCCGAAACGAGCAGTACTTC. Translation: CASSQVGTGGRNEQYF.

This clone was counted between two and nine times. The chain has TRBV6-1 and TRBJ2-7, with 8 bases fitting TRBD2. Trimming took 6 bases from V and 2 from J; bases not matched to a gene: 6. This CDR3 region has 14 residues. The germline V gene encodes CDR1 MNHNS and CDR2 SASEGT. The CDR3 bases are TGTGCCAGCAGAAGGCGGGAGGTTCCCTACGAGCAGTACTTC. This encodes CASRRREVPYEQYF.

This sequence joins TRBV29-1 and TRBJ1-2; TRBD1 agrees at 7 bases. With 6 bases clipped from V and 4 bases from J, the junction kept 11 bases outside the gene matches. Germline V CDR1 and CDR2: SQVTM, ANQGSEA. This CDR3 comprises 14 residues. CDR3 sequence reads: CSVSDRNTIYGYTF. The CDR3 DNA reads TGCAGCGTCTCGGACAGGAATACGATCTATGGCTACACCTTC.

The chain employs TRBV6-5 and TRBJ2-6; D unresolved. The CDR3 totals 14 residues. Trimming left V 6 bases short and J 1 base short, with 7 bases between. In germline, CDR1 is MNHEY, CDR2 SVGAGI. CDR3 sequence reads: CASSYLSGANVLTF. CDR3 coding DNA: TGTGCCAGCAGCTACCTTTCTGGGGCCAACGTCCTGACTTTC.

CDR3 sequence: CASSYTGEQYF. DNA of the CDR3: TGTGCCAGCAGCTATACTGGTGAGCAGTACTTC. The chain carries TRBV7-9 and TRBJ2-7; D is uncertain. Germline V gene sequence: CDR1 SEHNR, CDR2 FQNEAQ (reference sequence). The CDR3 covers 11 residues. Between the trimmed V and J ends, which lost 4 bases and 7 bases, there was a span of 8 bases.

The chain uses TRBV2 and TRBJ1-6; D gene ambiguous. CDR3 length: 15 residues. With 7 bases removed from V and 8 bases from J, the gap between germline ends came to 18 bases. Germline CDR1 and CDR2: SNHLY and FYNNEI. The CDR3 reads CASTTPQNPYSPLHF. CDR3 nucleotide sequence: TGTGCCAGCACCACCCCTCAGAACCCCTATTCACCCCTCCACTTT.

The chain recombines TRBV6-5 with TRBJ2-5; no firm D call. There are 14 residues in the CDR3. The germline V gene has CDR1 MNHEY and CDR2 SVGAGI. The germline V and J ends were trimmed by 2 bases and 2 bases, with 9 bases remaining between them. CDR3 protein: CASSYGTAQETQYF. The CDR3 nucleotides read TGTGCCAGCAGTTACGGAACAGCTCAAGAGACCCAGTACTTC.

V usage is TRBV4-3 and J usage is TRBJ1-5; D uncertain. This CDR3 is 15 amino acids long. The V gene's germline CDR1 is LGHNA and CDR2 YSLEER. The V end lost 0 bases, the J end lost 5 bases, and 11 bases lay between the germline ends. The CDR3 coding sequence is TGCGCCAGCAGCCAAGAAAATGACCGTGATCAGCCCCAGCATTTT. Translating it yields CASSQENDRDQPQHF.

CDR3 region: CSARGGVETQYF. The CDR3 region has the DNA TGCAGCGCTAGGGGGGGCGTTGAGACCCAGTACTTC. The V gene is TRBV29-1, the J gene TRBJ2-5; TRBD2 might be the D (7 bases). Germline V CDR1 and CDR2: SQVTM, ANQGSEA. V lost 7 bases, J lost 5 bases, and 14 bases lay in between. The CDR3 runs 12 residues.

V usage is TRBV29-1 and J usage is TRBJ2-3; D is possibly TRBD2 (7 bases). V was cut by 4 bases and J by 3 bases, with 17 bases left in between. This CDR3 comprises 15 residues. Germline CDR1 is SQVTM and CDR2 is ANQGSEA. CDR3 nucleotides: TGCAGCGTTGCTGGGGAGGGAGGGGGGACAGATACGCAGTATTTT. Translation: CSVAGEGGGTDTQYF.

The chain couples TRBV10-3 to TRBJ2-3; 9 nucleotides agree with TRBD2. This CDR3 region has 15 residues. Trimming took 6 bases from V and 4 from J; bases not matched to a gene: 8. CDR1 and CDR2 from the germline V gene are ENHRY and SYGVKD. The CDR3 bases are TGTGCCATCAGCGTTAGCGGGAGTCTGGCAGATACGCAGTATTTT. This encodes CAISVSGSLADTQYF.

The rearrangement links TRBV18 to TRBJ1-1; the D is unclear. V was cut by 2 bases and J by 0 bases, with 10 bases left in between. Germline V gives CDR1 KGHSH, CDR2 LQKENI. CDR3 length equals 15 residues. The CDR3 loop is CASSPVYQMNTEAFF. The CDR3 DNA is TGTGCCAGCTCACCAGTGTACCAGATGAACACTGAAGCTTTCTTT.

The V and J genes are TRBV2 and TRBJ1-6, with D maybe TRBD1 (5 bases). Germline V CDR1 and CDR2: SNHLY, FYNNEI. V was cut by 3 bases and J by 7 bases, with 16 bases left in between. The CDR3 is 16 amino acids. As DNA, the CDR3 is TGTGCCAGCAGTGATCTGGGACGATATTTCAATTCACCCCTCCACTTT. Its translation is CASSDLGRYFNSPLHF.